This entry lists 9 T cell receptor beta chains sequenced from one sample in a study of shared clonotypes between healthy human individuals. Sequenced by immunoSEQ multiplex PCR; TCRdb stores in-frame clones only, minus some. The top ten hold about 0.25% of the sample, which has 700,000 to 950,000 clones, about 96% seen once. CD45RO negativity and positive selection for CCR7 defined naive CD8 cells, a population that excluded terminally differentiated effector memory CD45RA+ cells. The sequenced sample consisted of naive CD8+ T cells sorted from blood. The source of these receptors is a man younger than 40 in good health.

V is TRBV11-2 and J is TRBJ2-5, with 8 bases matching TRBD1. J lost 2 bases, V lost 5 bases, and 4 bases had no gene match. CDR1 SGHAT and CDR2 FQNNGV come from the germline V gene. There are 14 residues in the CDR3. CDR3 DNA sequence: TGTGCCAGCAGCCCTCGGACAGGGCAAGAGACCCAGTACTTC. It encodes CASSPRTGQETQYF.

This chain uses TRBV28 with TRBJ2-1; 14 nucleotides agree with TRBD2. Germline V gives CDR1 MDHEN, CDR2 SYDVKM. The CDR3 is made up of 14 amino acids. The V gene end was trimmed by 6 bases and the J gene end by 9 bases; junction bases not matched to a gene: 4. CDR3 bases: TGTGCCAGCAGGCCGGGACTAGCGGGAGTTGAGCAGTTCTTC. It translates to CASRPGLAGVEQFF. The full variable domain, rest sourced from reference TRBV28 and TRBJ2-1, is DVKVTQSSRYLVKRTGEKVFLECVQDMDHENMFWYRQDPGLGLRLIYFSYDVKMKEKGDIPEGYSVSREKKERFSLILESASTNQTSMYLCASRPGLAGVEQFFGPGTRLTVL.

This chain uses TRBV7-8 with TRBJ2-1, with D tentatively TRBD2 (6 bases). The germline V gene encodes CDR1 SGHVS and CDR2 FQNEAQ. Trimming removed 3 bases from V and 7 bases from J, with 10 bases in between. The CDR3 is 13 amino acids. The CDR3 protein is CASSFLGTNEQFF. Written as DNA, the CDR3 is TGTGCCAGCAGCTTTTTGGGGACTAATGAGCAGTTCTTC.

V is TRBV28 and J is TRBJ2-5; the match to TRBD2 covers 8 bases. V dropped 0 bases and J dropped 4; count of bases not matched to a gene: 4. Germline values: CDR1 MDHEN, CDR2 SYDVKM. The CDR3 sequence is 15 residues long. The CDR3 region has the DNA TGTGCCAGCAGTTTATGGGACAGCGGGGGAGAGACCCAGTACTTC. Translation gives CASSLWDSGGETQYF.

This clone was detected once. The CDR3: CASSFSQGSDIQYF. The CDR3, as DNA: TGCGCCAGCAGCTTTTCACAGGGGAGCGACATTCAGTACTTC. The chain is built from TRBV5-1 and TRBJ2-4, with TRBD1 identical over 7 bases. Germline CDR1 and CDR2: SGHRS and YFSETQ. The trim removed 2 bases at V and 8 bases at J, leaving 7 bases unmatched. The CDR3 runs to 14 residues. The full variable domain, rest sourced from reference TRBV5-1 and TRBJ2-4, is KAGVTQTPRYLIKTRGQQVTLSCSPISGHRSVSWYQQTPGQGLQFLFEYFSETQRNKGNFPGRFSGRQFSNSRSEMNVSTLELGDSALYLCASSFSQGSDIQYFGAGTRLSVL.

The chain is built from TRBV6-5 and TRBJ2-7; D remains ambiguous. V was shortened by 0 bases and J by 10 bases, with 7 bases between the two germline ends. Germline-derived CDR1 and CDR2 are MNHEY and SVGAGI. There are 11 residues in the CDR3. The CDR3 is CASSYSSLQYF. CDR3 nucleotides: TGTGCCAGCAGTTACTCCTCTCTTCAGTACTTC.

V usage is TRBV27 and J usage is TRBJ2-5; D is undetermined. The CDR3 sequence is 12 residues long. Per germline, CDR1 MNHEY and CDR2 SMNVEV (reference sequence). Trimming shortened V by 3 bases and J by 4 bases, and 6 bases separated the two germline ends. CDR3 in amino acids: CASSFIGETQYF. In DNA, the CDR3 is TGTGCCAGCAGTTTCATCGGAGAGACCCAGTACTTC.

The gene calls are TRBV6-5 and TRBJ2-7; 8 bases are a match to TRBD2. The CDR3 contains 13 residues. Germline CDR1 MNHEY, CDR2 SVGAGI. V lost 0 bases to trimming and J lost 6 bases; unmatched junction nucleotides: 1. The CDR3: CASSYSTSGEQYF. The CDR3, as DNA: TGTGCCAGCAGTTACTCCACTAGCGGCGAGCAGTACTTC.

The V and J genes are TRBV19 and TRBJ1-1; 10 nucleotides match TRBD1. CDR1 LNHDA and CDR2 SQIVND come from the germline V gene (reference sequence). The CDR3 spans 16 residues. Trimming at V came to 7 bases and at J to 5 bases, leaving 13 bases not matched to a gene. CDR3 in DNA: TGTGCCAGTACCCCTGTGCAGGGACAGGGGTTGACTGAAGCTTTCTTT. Translating it yields CASTPVQGQGLTEAFF.